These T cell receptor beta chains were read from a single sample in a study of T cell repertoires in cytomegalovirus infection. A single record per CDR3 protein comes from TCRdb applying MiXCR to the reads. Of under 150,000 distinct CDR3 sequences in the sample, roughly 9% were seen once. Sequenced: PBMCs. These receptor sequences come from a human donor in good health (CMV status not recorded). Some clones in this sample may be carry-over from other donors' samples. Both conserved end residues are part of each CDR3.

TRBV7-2,CASSQGWGDTQYF
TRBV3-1,CASSQSGGNTEAFF
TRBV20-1,CSARVSGGASKVKNIQYF
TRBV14,CASSQGSGIQYEKLFF
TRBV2,CASSENRGHNEKLFF
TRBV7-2,CASSYAVSAEAFF
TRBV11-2,CASSLYRGGRLEKLFF
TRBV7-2,CASIPGTMNTEAFF
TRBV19,CASKGVLSNEQFF
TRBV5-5,CASSLGAEEGPQHF
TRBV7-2,CASSLSRSDYSPLHF
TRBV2,CASTIVPGRPQHF
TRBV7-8,CASIIDRTNTGELFF
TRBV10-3,CAISGHENNEQFF
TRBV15,CATSPRGMNTEAFF
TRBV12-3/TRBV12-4,CASSPDRVYGYTF
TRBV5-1,CASSHGGGGYGYTF
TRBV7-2,CASSLRSSYNEQFF
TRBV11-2,CASSLSQDPGDYGYTF
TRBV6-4,CASNRSPDYNEQFF
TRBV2,CASSAGNSGANVLTF
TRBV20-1,CSASRGGDTDTQYF
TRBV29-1,CSVEGLAVRADTQYF
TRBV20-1,CSAVGLRQFQETQYF
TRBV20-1,CSANGVNQPQHF
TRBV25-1,CASSRRGTANTGELFF